Listed below are T cell receptor beta chains from one sample, sequenced in a study of blood T cells in healthy people across ages. TCRdb ran MiXCR on the 5' RACE reads and lists one entry per CDR3 protein. The top ten hold about 42% of the sample, which has 700,000 to 900,000 distinct CDR3 sequences, roughly 50% seen once. The sequenced sample was blood. The receptors were sampled from a man of 80 years or more in good health. Each CDR3 is given without its conserved first and last residue. Each record gives: clone size, J gene, V gene, CDR3 protein. Expanded clones are given a class, and other clones once, few, many or no size at all.

>-|TRBJ2-7|TRBV25-1
ASSSTGQGPAY
>-|TRBJ1-6|TRBV18
ASSPEVQGPNSPLH
>-|TRBJ2-7|TRBV5-1
ASSATAPRYEQY
>-|TRBJ2-1|TRBV20-1
SAGGYNEQF
>few|TRBJ2-3|TRBV14
ASSQAGPKPSITDTQY
>-|TRBJ1-4|TRBV4-1
ASSQDIRPDQEKLF
>-|TRBJ2-5|TRBV6-5
ASSFSTGTADLRGQY
>once|TRBJ1-6|TRBV27
ASSSSTYNSPLH
>-|TRBJ2-7|TRBV6-5
ASSYQPGLPLEQY
>few|TRBJ2-3|TRBV27
ACGRRRTDTQY
>few|TRBJ1-2|TRBV2
ASRPEQGPYYGYT
>-|TRBJ2-5|TRBV10-3
ATGQEQETQY
>-|TRBJ2-5|TRBV20-1
SAISLARETQY
>-|TRBJ2-1|TRBV20-1
SAKLAGGPGYNEQF
>few|TRBJ2-7|TRBV2
ASSERQGTYEQY
>-|TRBJ1-5|TRBV5-1
ASSPFGAGDQPQH
>-|TRBJ2-1|TRBV3-1
ASSPDSNNEQF
>-|TRBJ2-3|TRBV4-2
ASIIPTGEDRDAY
>-|TRBJ2-1|TRBV6-4
ASSVGGGPANEQF
>few|TRBJ1-1|TRBV18
ASSPGAMNTEAF
>-|-|TRBV15
ATSRAEVYPGQETQY
>-|TRBJ2-1|TRBV4-1
ASSQERRARF
>-|TRBJ2-7|TRBV29-1
SGQNPLYEQY
>once|TRBJ2-1|TRBV27
ASIGRQRLQF
>-|TRBJ2-6|TRBV7-9
ASSTPIPQGFSFGANVLT
>-|TRBJ2-7|TRBV25-1
ASSVPGFYEQY
>-|TRBJ2-3|TRBV27
ASSSLRTSGSTDTQY
>once|TRBJ1-5|TRBV29-1
SVVGVDQPQH
>-|TRBJ2-7|TRBV12-3/TRBV12-4
ASSLMRGHPYEQY
>-|TRBJ2-3|TRBV28
ASSKAGSDTQY
>-|TRBJ2-3|TRBV12-3/TRBV12-4
ASSPNREGTDTQY
>once|TRBJ2-3|TRBV20-1
SAGVIAGDTQY
>-|TRBJ1-5|TRBV4-1
ASSQQLFFGDQPQH
>few|TRBJ2-4|TRBV20-1
SARRLAGGYNEQY
>-|TRBJ2-4|TRBV6-5
ASSNARTDMQY